Presented here are 18 T cell receptor beta chains from one specimen sequenced in a study of T-cell reconstitution after alpha-beta-depleted transplantation in children. Unique molecular identifiers were built into the TCRbeta library. MiXCR was run by TCRdb on the PCR reads, yielding one entry per CDR3 protein. This table holds a few hundred thousand distinct CDR3 sequences, 20% to 30% found once. Source: PBMCs, taken before TCRalphabeta/CD19-depleted stem cell transplant. The receptor set was obtained from a boy in the first two years of life with Wiskott-Aldrich syndrome, due to receive a stem cell transplant.

Only a few counts were recorded for this clonotype. The chain employs TRBV20-1 and TRBJ2-7, with D uncertain. Germline V lookup: CDR1 DFQATT, CDR2 SNEGSKA (reference sequence). This CDR3 is built from 15 residues. With 0 bases removed from V and 4 bases from J, the gap between germline ends came to 16 bases. CDR3 in amino acids: CSARDRIESWYEQYF. The CDR3 DNA follows: TGCAGTGCTAGAGATCGGATCGAGAGTTGGTACGAGCAGTACTTC.

This clonotype has a handful of counts. The gene calls are TRBV29-1 and TRBJ2-7, with D possibly being TRBD2 (6 bases). Germline V CDR1 and CDR2: SQVTM, ANQGSEA. With 4 bases removed from V and 9 bases from J, the gap between germline ends came to 13 bases. The CDR3 totals 11 residues. CDR3 sequence: CSVVRERWQYF. The DNA for the CDR3 is TGCAGCGTTGTACGGGAGCGGTGGCAGTACTTC.

This chain uses TRBV29-1 with TRBJ1-1, with 10 bases lining up with TRBD1. With 0 bases clipped from V and 1 base from J, the junction kept 14 bases outside the gene matches. Germline loops: CDR1 SQVTM, CDR2 ANQGSEA. The CDR3 contains 19 residues. CDR3 residues: CSVEDHLNRQGARNTEAFF. CDR3 coding DNA: TGCAGCGTTGAAGATCACCTAAACAGACAGGGGGCGCGGAACACTGAAGCTTTCTTT.

V gene TRBV10-1 combines with J gene TRBJ2-3; D gene unclear. The ends were cut back, 0 bases at V and 6 bases at J, with 10 bases in the middle. This CDR3 is built from 14 residues. Germline V CDR1 and CDR2: WNHNN, SYGVQD (reference sequence). CDR3 in amino acids: CASSESIILDTQYF. The CDR3 nucleotides are TGCGCCAGCAGTGAGTCCATCATTCTGGATACGCAGTATTTT.

The V call is TRBV7-9, the J call TRBJ2-1, with a possible D match to TRBD2 (5 bases). This CDR3 has 13 amino acids. Deletions cut 3 bases from V and 14 bases from J, with 17 bases between. The germline V gene has CDR1 SEHNR and CDR2 FQNEAQ (reference sequence). CDR3 amino acids: CASSFRGSREEFF. The CDR3, as DNA: TGTGCCAGCAGCTTCCGGGGATCAAGAGAGGAGTTCTTC.

The J gene is TRBJ2-5, the V gene TRBV12-3 or TRBV12-4; no reliable D call. V lost 6 bases to trimming and J lost 1 base, with 12 bases between them. The CDR3 has 14 amino acids. In nucleotides, the CDR3 is TGTGCCAGCAGCTTTAGGCGCATCCAAGAGACCCAGTACTTC. It codes for CASSFRRIQETQYF.

There are a few counts of this clonotype. The rearrangement uses TRBV7-3 and TRBJ2-3; 11 bases fit TRBD2. V shed 3 bases, J shed 9 bases, and the junction held 8 bases outside the gene matches. This CDR3 contains 15 residues. Germline CDR1 is SGHTA and CDR2 is FQGTGA. The CDR3 loop reads CASSFGTSGAQTQYF. DNA for the CDR3: TGTGCCAGCAGCTTCGGGACTAGCGGCGCACAGACGCAGTATTTT.

The rearrangement links TRBV12-3 or TRBV12-4 to TRBJ1-4; the match to TRBD1 covers 9 bases. This CDR3 has 14 residues. Unmatched junction bases numbered 5, after V lost 6 bases and J lost 6 bases. CDR3 in DNA: TGTGCCAGCAGCAGCTGGACAGGGGATGAAAAACTGTTTTTT. Translation gives CASSSWTGDEKLFF.

This chain joins TRBV5-5 and TRBJ2-7; weak D call: TRBD2 (5 bases). The length of the CDR3 is 15 residues. Trimming cost V 0 bases and J 0 bases, with 10 bases left between them. The V gene's germline CDR1 is SGHKS and CDR2 YYEKEE (reference sequence). The chain's CDR3 is CASSLAADFSYEQYF. DNA for the CDR3: TGTGCCAGCAGCTTGGCGGCGGACTTCTCCTACGAGCAGTACTTC.

V usage is TRBV5-1 and J usage is TRBJ2-6; D gene ambiguous. Trimming stripped 6 bases from V and 0 bases from J, with 7 bases between. The germline V gene encodes CDR1 SGHRS and CDR2 YFSETQ. The CDR3 totals 14 residues. DNA for the CDR3: TGCGCCAGCAAGGTCATCTCTGGGGCCAACGTCCTGACTTTC. This codes for CASKVISGANVLTF. The full variable domain, completed using reference TRBV5-1 and TRBJ2-6, is KAGVTQTPRYLIKTRGQQVTLSCSPISGHRSVSWYQQTPGQGLQFLFEYFSETQRNKGNFPGRFSGRQFSNSRSEMNVSTLELGDSALYLCASKVISGANVLTFGAGSRLTVL.

The sample holds a few counts of this clonotype. The V gene is TRBV5-1, the J gene TRBJ2-3; D is unresolved. Per germline, CDR1 SGHRS and CDR2 YFSETQ. V lost 0 bases, J lost 5 bases, and 19 bases lay in between. The CDR3 has 17 amino acids. The CDR3 region has the DNA TGCGCCAGCAGCTTGGCCGTAATACATTCGGATGGAGATACGCAGTATTTT. Protein product: CASSLAVIHSDGDTQYF.

This clonotype came up a few times. V gene TRBV6-1 combines with J gene TRBJ1-5; D unclear. The CDR3 has 15 residues. V lost 11 bases, J lost 3 bases, and 20 bases lay in between. CDR1 is MNHNS, CDR2 SASEGT, per germline. The CDR3 region is CAGSAVWENNQPQHF. As DNA, the CDR3 is TGTGCCGGGTCCGCCGTTTGGGAGAACAATCAGCCCCAGCATTTT.

V usage is TRBV15 and J usage is TRBJ2-3, with TRBD1 matching 9 bases. The CDR3 consists of 16 residues. Trimming took 4 bases from V and 2 from J; bases not matched to a gene: 7. In germline, CDR1 is LNHNV, CDR2 YYDKDF (reference sequence). This CDR3 is CATSTRQGGSTDTQYF. DNA for the CDR3: TGTGCCACCAGCACAAGACAGGGGGGGTCCACAGATACGCAGTATTTT.

There are a few counts of this clonotype. This chain links TRBV5-1 with TRBJ2-1; D possibly corresponds to TRBD2 (6 bases). The germline gives CDR1 SGHRS, CDR2 YFSETQ. The CDR3 runs 15 residues. V was clipped by 1 base and J by 5 bases, with 13 bases between them. The CDR3 spells CASSLLWTTDNEQFF. For the CDR3, the DNA is TGCGCCAGCAGCTTGCTGTGGACTACCGACAATGAGCAGTTCTTC.

The rearrangement links TRBV10-3 to TRBJ2-3, with 7 bases matching TRBD2. With 6 bases clipped from V and 6 bases from J, the junction kept 9 bases outside the gene matches. Looked up from germline, CDR1 is ENHRY and CDR2 is SYGVKD. This CDR3 contains 14 residues. CDR3 residues: CAIRQGGSSDTQYF. CDR3 in DNA: TGTGCCATCAGGCAGGGCGGGAGCTCGGATACGCAGTATTTT.

In this sample, this clonotype turned up a few times. The chain joins TRBV7-2 to TRBJ1-3, with D tentatively TRBD1 (5 bases). CDR1 SGHTA and CDR2 FQGNSA come from the germline V gene. Between the trimmed V and J ends, which lost 5 bases and 3 bases, there was a span of 14 bases. CDR3 length: 15 amino acids. The DNA of the CDR3 is TGTGCCAGCAGCCCCTGGGGGGGAGATGGAAACACCATATATTTT. Translated: CASSPWGGDGNTIYF. Using reference TRBV7-2 and TRBJ1-3 for the parts outside the CDR3, the full variable domain is GAGVSQSPSNKVTEKGKDVELRCDPISGHTALYWYRQSLGQGLEFLIYFQGNSAPDKSGLPSDRFSAERTGGSVSTLTIQRTQQEDSAVYLCASSPWGGDGNTIYFGEGSWLTVV.

The chain joins TRBV12-3 or TRBV12-4 to TRBJ2-3, with a weak D call TRBD2 (5 bases). There are 15 residues in the CDR3. V shed 6 bases and J shed 2 bases, with 15 bases lying between them. This CDR3 reads CASSPWAGDTDTQYF. The CDR3 region has the DNA TGTGCCAGCAGCCCATGGGCCGGGGACACAGATACGCAGTATTTT.

This clonotype was detected ten times or more. At one boundary the junction diverges from the germline segment, which might be a read error. The chain carries TRBV9 and TRBJ2-3; no definite D call. Germline CDR1 reads SGDLS; CDR2 reads YYNGEE. This CDR3 region has 13 residues. The CDR3 region has the DNA TGCGCCAGCAGTGTAGTTAGCACAGATACGCAGTATTTT. Its translation is CASSVVSTDTQYF.